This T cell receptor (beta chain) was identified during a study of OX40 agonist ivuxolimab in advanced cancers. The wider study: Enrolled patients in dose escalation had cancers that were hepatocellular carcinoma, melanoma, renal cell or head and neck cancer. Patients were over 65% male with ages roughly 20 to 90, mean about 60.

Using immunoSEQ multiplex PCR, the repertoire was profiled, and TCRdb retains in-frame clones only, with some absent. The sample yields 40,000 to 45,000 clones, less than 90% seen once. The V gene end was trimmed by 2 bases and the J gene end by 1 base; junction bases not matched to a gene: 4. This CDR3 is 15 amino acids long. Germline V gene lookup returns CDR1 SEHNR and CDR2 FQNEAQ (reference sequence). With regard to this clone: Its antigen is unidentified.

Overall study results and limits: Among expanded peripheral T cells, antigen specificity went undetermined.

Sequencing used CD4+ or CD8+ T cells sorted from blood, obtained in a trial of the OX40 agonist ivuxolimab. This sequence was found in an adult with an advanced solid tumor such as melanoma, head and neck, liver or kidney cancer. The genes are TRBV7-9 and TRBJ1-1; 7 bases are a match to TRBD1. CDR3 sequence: CASSLPQGGNTEAFF. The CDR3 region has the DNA TGTGCCAGCAGCTTACCCCAGGGGGGGAACACTGAAGCTTTCTTT.